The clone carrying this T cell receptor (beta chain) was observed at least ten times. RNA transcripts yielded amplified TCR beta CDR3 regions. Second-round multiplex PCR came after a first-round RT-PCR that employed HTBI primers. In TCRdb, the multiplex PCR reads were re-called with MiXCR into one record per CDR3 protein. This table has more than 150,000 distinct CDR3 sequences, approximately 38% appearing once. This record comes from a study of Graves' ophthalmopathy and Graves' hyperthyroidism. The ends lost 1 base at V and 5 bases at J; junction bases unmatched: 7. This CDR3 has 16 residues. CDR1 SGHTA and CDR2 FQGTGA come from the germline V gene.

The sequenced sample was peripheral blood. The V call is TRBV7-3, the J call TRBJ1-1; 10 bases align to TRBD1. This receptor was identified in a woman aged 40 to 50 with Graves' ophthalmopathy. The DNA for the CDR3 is TGTGCCAGCAGCTTAAGCTGGACAGGGGGTAGTACTGAAGCTTTCTTT. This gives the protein CASSLSWTGGSTEAFF. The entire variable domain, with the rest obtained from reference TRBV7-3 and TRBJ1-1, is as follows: GAGVSQTPSNKVTEKGKYVELRCDPISGHTALYWYRQSLGQGPEFLIYFQGTGAADDSGLPNDRFFAVRPEGSVSTLKIQRTERGDSAVYLCASSLSWTGGSTEAFFGQGTRLTVV.